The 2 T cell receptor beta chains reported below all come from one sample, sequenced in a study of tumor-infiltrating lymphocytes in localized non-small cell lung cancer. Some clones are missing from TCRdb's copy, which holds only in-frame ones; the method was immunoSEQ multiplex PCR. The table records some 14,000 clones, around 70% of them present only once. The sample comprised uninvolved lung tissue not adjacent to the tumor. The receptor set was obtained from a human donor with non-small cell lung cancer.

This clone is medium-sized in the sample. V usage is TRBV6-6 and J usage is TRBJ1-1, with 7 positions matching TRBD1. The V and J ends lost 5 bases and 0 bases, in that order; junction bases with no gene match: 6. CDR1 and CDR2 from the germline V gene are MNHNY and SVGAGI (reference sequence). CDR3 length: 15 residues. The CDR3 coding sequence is TGTGCCAGCAGTACCTGGGACAGCTTGAACACTGAAGCTTTCTTT. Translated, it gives CASSTWDSLNTEAFF.

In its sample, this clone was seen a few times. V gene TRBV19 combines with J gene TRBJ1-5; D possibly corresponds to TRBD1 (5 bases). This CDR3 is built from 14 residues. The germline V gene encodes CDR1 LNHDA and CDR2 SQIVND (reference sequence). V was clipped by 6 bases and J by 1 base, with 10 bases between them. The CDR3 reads CASSQTESNQPQHF. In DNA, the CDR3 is TGTGCCAGTAGCCAGACAGAGAGCAATCAGCCCCAGCATTTT.